Sequencing of this TCR beta chain was carried out in a study of shared clonotypes between healthy human individuals (dated by TCRdb to 2019 to 2021). Notes on the research overall: Three men and two women, aged 18 to 49 years, made up the cohort. For each donor, CD4 naive and CD4 memory were each given three plates, CD8 naive was given two plates, and CD8 memory was given one plate. Blood TCR repertoires of about five healthy adults were deeply sequenced to estimate repertoire size and the extent of clonotype sharing between individuals. To increase sequencing depth and limit assay-specific biases, TCR repertoire library preparation and sequencing were carried out by different laboratories using diverse techniques. Per donor, leukapheresis produced somewhere between about 0.9 and 9.5 billion PBMCs.

Using the deep immunoSEQ assay, multiplex PCR amplified TCR CDR3 regions from genomic DNA. Extracted genomic DNA from each cell subset was spread evenly across all wells of several immunoSEQ 96-well plates, with each plate serving as a replicate. Each replicate PCR for sorted subsets received about 0.2 ug genomic DNA, equal to about 30,000 T cell genomes. The purified libraries were quantified using a Qubit 3.0 fluorometer, sized with a Bioanalyzer 2100, and then quantified again using the KAPA Library Quantification kit. Every immunoSEQ 96-well plate was sequenced on a dedicated single-read 150-cycle Illumina NextSeq 550 flow cell. As for the original processing: The immunoSEQ output contained only junctional sequences without quality scores, so filtering could not match that applied to full-length reads. Sequences were annotated with PyIR, a Python wrapper for IgBLAST v1.9, and V/J genes and CDR3 were assigned using IMGT germline references. Reads were removed for weak V/J assignments (E-value above 1e-6), missing CDR3, stop codons, out-of-frame junctions, or ambiguous translated residues. V3J clonotypes were defined as sequences sharing the same inferred V gene, J gene, and CDR3 amino acid sequence. The percentage overlap between two repertoires was calculated by dividing the number of shared unique clonotypes by the size of the smaller repertoire. Three approaches were used to assess repertoire richness: RTK rarefaction, the Chao1 estimator, and Recon v2.1 estimates of unobserved clonotypes. OLGA was used to compute generation probabilities for all TCRbeta clonotypes that the gDNA method yielded from a handful of donors. What TCRdb holds here is the immuneACCESS table cut down to in-frame rearrangements. Part of the clones is not present; checked against another copy, under half of the missing clones reflect an unresolved V gene, and the others are unexplained. V and J calls and clone size are given by that table; D and trimming were obtained from the DNA. This sample comprises some 200,000 clones, about 68% of them detected only once. The ten largest clonotypes hold over 9.5% of the sample.

Notes on this clone: No antigen is known for it. Per-base quality was not reported, and no clone a single base away is much larger than it.

Donors were healthy HIV-negative adults with no recently reported acute infections or vaccinations. Every donor was a Caucasian adult living in Nashville, Tennessee, USA. CD4+ T cells were enriched by magnetic negative selection; naive cells were then positively selected on CD45RA, and the negative fraction formed the memory subset. Blood was collected by leukapheresis, and PBMCs were isolated by Ficoll-Histopaque density gradient centrifugation and then cryopreserved in liquid nitrogen vapor phase. Analytical flow cytometry was used to check the purity and quantity of each magnetically sorted T cell population. Genomic DNA was isolated from every sorted fraction and measured by UV absorbance on a Nanodrop 2000c. General findings and caveats noted by the study authors: Higher generation probabilities were observed for clonotypes shared by all four sorted-subset donors than for non-shared clonotypes. Even with the large sequencing depth, rarefaction of the sorted-subset datasets indicated that sequencing was incomplete. The genetic and exposure-history diversity represented was limited by the small number of donors. Larger estimated clonotype richness was generally found for naive subsets than for memory subsets. Only blood was sampled, and tissue TCR repertoires likely differ from those in blood. Pairwise subsampling led to the expectation that sequencing depth would affect the degree of clonotype sharing among donors. Sharing across a handful of donors was observed for about 5% of naive CD4, about 4% of naive CD8, 2% to 2.5% of memory CD4, and approximately 0.41% of memory CD8 clonotypes.

The CDR3 covers 16 residues, taking in both the cysteine and the phenylalanine. Only the CDR3 portion is preserved as DNA: 48 bases, with reading frame beginning at the first base. The V end gives up 3 bases and the J end 0 bases, leaving 4 bases in the junction not matched to a gene. CDR1 and CDR2, per the germline V gene, are SNHLY and FYNNEI. This chain joins TRBV2 to TRBJ2-1, with 8 bases matching TRBD2. This clonotype was sampled from a man younger than 45 in good health. The specimen was memory CD4+ T cells sorted from blood. The meaning of the sample's cell subset or site label: CD45RA-negative fraction. The nucleotide sequence is TGTGCCAGCAGTGACCTAGCGGGCCGCTCCTACAATGAGCAGTTCTTC. Translated, this is CASSDLAGRSYNEQFF.